The 26 T cell receptor beta chains below come from one sample, sequenced in a study of blood T cell repertoires in COVID-19. Only in-frame clones appear in the TCRdb table, and some are missing; sequencing was by immunoSEQ multiplex PCR. The repertoire holds 300,000 to 450,000 clones, with around 90% as singletons. The specimen was peripheral blood. Receptor source: a young woman with COVID-19, enrolled during active disease.

The genes are TRBV28 and TRBJ1-1; D is unresolved. V lost 5 bases and J 6 bases, leaving 7 bases between the germline ends. The length of the CDR3 is 11 residues. Germline CDR1 is MDHEN and CDR2 is SYDVKM. CDR3 loop: CASSPGAEAFF. CDR3 coding DNA: TGTGCCAGCAGTCCCGGGGCTGAAGCTTTCTTT.

The V gene is TRBV18, the J gene TRBJ2-1; 7 positions agree with TRBD2. V lost 0 bases and J lost 6; bases outside the gene matches: 2. Looked up from germline, CDR1 is KGHSH and CDR2 is LQKENI. The CDR3 extends over 14 amino acids. CDR3 residues: CASSPPSGINEQFF. For the CDR3, the DNA is TGTGCCAGCTCACCACCCAGCGGGATCAATGAGCAGTTCTTC.

The CDR3 loop is CASTFSGVSGNTIYF. DNA for the CDR3: TGTGCCAGCACCTTTTCAGGGGTTAGTGGAAACACCATATATTTT. The chain links TRBV7-2 to TRBJ1-3; TRBD1 is a possible D gene (6 bases). The CDR3 has 15 amino acids. The V and J ends lost 7 bases and 3 bases respectively, with 16 bases between them. Germline V lookup: CDR1 SGHTA, CDR2 FQGNSA.

The V gene is TRBV6-5, the J gene TRBJ2-1, with TRBD1 identical over 8 bases. This CDR3 region has 13 residues. V shed 5 bases, J shed 5 bases, and the junction held 2 bases outside the gene matches. Germline CDR1 reads MNHEY; CDR2 reads SVGAGI. The DNA for the CDR3 is TGTGCCAGCAGTACACAGGGGGACAATGAGCAGTTCTTC. It translates to CASSTQGDNEQFF.

The chain combines TRBV7-9 with TRBJ1-2; a weak D match, TRBD1 (5 bases). The germline gives CDR1 SEHNR, CDR2 FQNEAQ (reference sequence). V lost 3 bases, J lost 7 bases, and 9 bases lay in between. This CDR3 comprises 12 residues. The chain's CDR3 is CASSLTEAGYTF. In DNA form, the CDR3 reads TGTGCCAGCAGCTTGACAGAGGCTGGCTACACCTTC. The complete variable domain, with remaining parts taken from reference TRBV7-9 and TRBJ1-2, reads DTGVSQNPRHKITKRGQNVTFRCDPISEHNRLYWYRQTLGQGPEFLTYFQNEAQLEKSRLLSDRFSAERPKGSFSTLEIQRTEQGDSAMYLCASSLTEAGYTFGSGTRLTVV.

This clone was detected once. The DNA of the CDR3 is TGTGCCAGCAGTTTCCTGGCAAACACCGGGGAGCTGTTTTTT. It specifies CASSFLANTGELFF. The J gene is TRBJ2-2, the V gene TRBV27; D uncertain. V dropped 3 bases and J dropped 2 bases, with 7 bases sitting between them. CDR1 and CDR2 from the germline V gene are MNHEY and SMNVEV (reference sequence). The CDR3 consists of 14 residues.

The chain is built from TRBV28 and TRBJ2-7; 9 bases are a match to TRBD1. Germline values: CDR1 MDHEN, CDR2 SYDVKM. This CDR3 spans 15 amino acids. V shed 5 bases and J 5 bases; nucleotides not matched to a gene: 10. CDR3: CASSSPGTGTHEQYF. The DNA for the CDR3 is TGTGCCAGCAGTAGTCCGGGGACAGGGACCCACGAGCAGTACTTC.

This clone was counted only a few times. The rearrangement links TRBV5-5 to TRBJ1-5; 8 nucleotides line up with TRBD1. This CDR3 contains 17 residues. V dropped 4 bases and J dropped 1; count of bases not matched to a gene: 10. Looked up from germline, CDR1 is SGHKS and CDR2 is YYEKEE (reference sequence). CDR3 loop: CASSLHGGQDSNQPQHF. The CDR3 DNA reads as TGTGCCAGCAGCCTTCATGGGGGACAGGACAGCAATCAGCCCCAGCATTTT.

The chain carries TRBV4-2 and TRBJ2-5; TRBD2 matches 10 bases. The junction had 6 bases not matched to a gene; V was cut back by 1 base and J by 7 bases. Germline-derived CDR1 and CDR2 are LGHNA and YNFKEQ. The CDR3 runs to 15 residues. Here the CDR3 reads CASSQGAGGLVTQYF. The CDR3 nucleotides read TGTGCCAGCAGCCAAGGAGCGGGGGGGCTGGTGACCCAGTACTTC.

The chain has TRBV7-2 and TRBJ1-5, with D tentatively TRBD1 (5 bases). The CDR3 spans 13 residues. Germline loops: CDR1 SGHTA, CDR2 FQGNSA. V was trimmed by 4 bases and J by 7 bases, leaving 11 bases between them. This CDR3 is CASSSWGDQPQHF. As DNA, the CDR3 is TGTGCCAGCAGCTCTTGGGGGGACCAGCCCCAGCATTTT. Supplemented by reference TRBV7-2 and TRBJ1-5, the full variable domain reads GAGVSQSPSNKVTEKGKDVELRCDPISGHTALYWYRQSLGQGLEFLIYFQGNSAPDKSGLPSDRFSAERTGGSVSTLTIQRTQQEDSAVYLCASSSWGDQPQHFGDGTRLSIL.

CDR3 protein: CVTAGGNSPLHF. The DNA for the CDR3 is TGTGTGACTGCAGGCGGGAATTCACCCCTCCACTTT. The V gene is TRBV12-3 or TRBV12-4, the J gene TRBJ1-6; D is ambiguous. This CDR3 spans 12 amino acids.

This chain joins TRBV28 and TRBJ2-1, with TRBD2 matching 8 bases. Germline V gene data show CDR1 as MDHEN and CDR2 as SYDVKM. The CDR3 runs to 17 residues. V dropped 3 bases and J dropped 1; count of bases not matched to a gene: 8. The CDR3 nucleotides read TGTGCCAGCAGTTTTCTAGCGGGCGCCTCGTCCTACAATGAGCAGTTCTTC. Translation: CASSFLAGASSYNEQFF.

CDR3 region: CASSLGQGHGYTF. CDR3 in DNA: TGTGCCAGCAGCCTCGGGCAGGGTCATGGCTACACCTTC. The chain uses TRBV6-1 and TRBJ1-2, with D possibly matching TRBD1 (5 bases). Looked up from germline, CDR1 is MNHNS and CDR2 is SASEGT. V lost 6 bases and J lost 6, with 14 bases in between. This CDR3 spans 13 amino acids.

The V call is TRBV5-6, the J call TRBJ1-1; a weak D match, TRBD1 (5 bases). Trimming took off 4 bases at V and 8 bases at J, with 12 bases between the two ends. Germline V gene sequence: CDR1 SGHDT, CDR2 YYEEEE. The CDR3 is 12 residues long. CDR3 in amino acids: CASSHRGREAFF. As DNA, the CDR3 is TGTGCCAGCAGCCACCGGGGGAGGGAAGCTTTCTTT. The full variable domain, in which reference TRBV5-6 and TRBJ1-1 provide the parts outside the CDR3, is DAGVTQSPTHLIKTRGQQVTLRCSPKSGHDTVSWYQQALGQGPQFIFQYYEEEERQRGNFPDRFSGHQFPNYSSELNVNALLLGDSALYLCASSHRGREAFFGQGTRLTVV.

This clone appeared once. CDR3 DNA sequence: TGTGCCACCAGCAGGTCCGGACAGGGAGTACAGTTCTTC. It encodes CATSRSGQGVQFF. This chain joins TRBV15 and TRBJ2-1; 8 bases map to TRBD1. The CDR3 runs 13 residues. Germline values: CDR1 LNHNV, CDR2 YYDKDF (reference sequence). Unmatched junction bases numbered 8, after V lost 3 bases and J lost 13 bases.

V usage is TRBV18 and J usage is TRBJ2-1; tentatively, D is TRBD2 (6 bases). From germline, CDR1 is KGHSH and CDR2 LQKENI. This CDR3 contains 16 residues. Trimming shortened V by 4 bases and J by 0 bases, and 13 bases separated the two germline ends. This chain's CDR3 is CASSLPSVSSYNEQFF. CDR3 coding DNA: TGTGCCAGCTCACTACCTAGCGTTAGCTCCTACAATGAGCAGTTCTTC.

The CDR3 DNA sequence: TGTGCCAGCAGTTTCGGGGGACGGCAGCCCCAGCATTTT. It translates to CASSFGGRQPQHF. The rearrangement links TRBV27 to TRBJ1-5, with a tentative D call TRBD1 (5 bases). The CDR3 loop spans 13 amino acids. V was trimmed by 3 bases and J by 7 bases, leaving 10 bases between them. Per germline, CDR1 MNHEY and CDR2 SMNVEV (reference sequence).

V is TRBV2 and J is TRBJ2-1; the match to TRBD1 covers 7 bases. Germline V gene sequence: CDR1 SNHLY, CDR2 FYNNEI. The junction had 6 bases not matched to a gene; V was cut back by 1 base and J by 9 bases. The CDR3 has 14 amino acids. The CDR3 DNA sequence: TGTGCCAGCAGTGAAGACAGGGGAGAGAGTGAGCAGTTCTTC. It yields the protein CASSEDRGESEQFF.

This rearrangement joins TRBV5-1 to TRBJ2-3; 7 nucleotides agree with TRBD2. CDR3 length: 14 residues. Trimming took 5 bases from V and 0 from J; bases not matched to a gene: 3. CDR1 is SGHRS, CDR2 YFSETQ, per germline. The CDR3 protein is CASRTSPSTDTQYF. In DNA, the CDR3 is TGCGCCAGCAGGACTAGCCCCAGCACAGATACGCAGTATTTT.

V is TRBV7-2 and J is TRBJ2-5; perhaps TRBD2 as D (6 bases). Germline-derived CDR1 and CDR2 are SGHTA and FQGNSA. V dropped 2 bases and J dropped 3 bases, with 13 bases sitting between them. This CDR3 contains 15 residues. CDR3 DNA sequence: TGTGCCAGCAGCTTATCACTAGCCCGTGAAGAGACCCAGTACTTC. It codes for CASSLSLAREETQYF.

The chain recombines TRBV10-3 with TRBJ2-3; D may be TRBD2 (5 bases). The length of the CDR3 is 15 residues. V was trimmed by 0 bases and J by 1 base, leaving 8 bases between them. Per the germline V gene, CDR1 is ENHRY and CDR2 is SYGVKD. Written as DNA, the CDR3 is TGTGCCATCAGTGAGTCGAGGGATGGCACAGATACGCAGTATTTT. Amino acid sequence: CAISESRDGTDTQYF.

V and J are TRBV2 and TRBJ1-4, with D perhaps TRBD1 (6 bases). Germline V gene sequence: CDR1 SNHLY, CDR2 FYNNEI. The CDR3 is 15 amino acids. V was cut by 10 bases and J by 5 bases, with 20 bases left in between. CDR3 sequence reads: CAILQGKGQNEKLFF. CDR3 sequence (DNA): TGTGCCATCCTGCAGGGGAAGGGCCAAAATGAAAAACTGTTTTTT.

V and J are TRBV18 and TRBJ2-7, with TRBD1 matching over 7 bases. The germline gives CDR1 KGHSH, CDR2 LQKENI. V gave up 4 bases and J gave up 6 bases; unmatched junction bases: 3. This CDR3 has 12 amino acids. As DNA, the CDR3 is TGTGCCAGCTCACAGACAGGGTCCGAGCAGTACTTC. It encodes CASSQTGSEQYF.

The chain is built from TRBV5-1 and TRBJ2-5; TRBD1 matches at 9 bases. Trimming at V came to 3 bases and at J to 2 bases, leaving 20 bases not matched to a gene. CDR1 and CDR2 (germline): SGHRS, YFSETQ. This CDR3 has 20 amino acids. In DNA, the CDR3 is TGCGCCAGCAGCTCTCCCCCTGGGACAGGGACTCGTCCCATACAAGAGACCCAGTACTTC. Amino acids: CASSSPPGTGTRPIQETQYF. The entire variable domain, with the rest obtained from reference TRBV5-1 and TRBJ2-5, is as follows: KAGVTQTPRYLIKTRGQQVTLSCSPISGHRSVSWYQQTPGQGLQFLFEYFSETQRNKGNFPGRFSGRQFSNSRSEMNVSTLELGDSALYLCASSSPPGTGTRPIQETQYFGPGTRLLVL.

The chain carries TRBV5-8 and TRBJ2-2; 13 bases map to TRBD2. CDR3 length: 17 residues. After removal of 4 bases from V and 6 bases from J, the junction contained 9 bases not matched to a gene. Germline loops: CDR1 SGHTS, CDR2 YDEGEE. CDR3 DNA: TGTGCCAGCAGCCGACTAGCGGGAGGTGTAATAGCCGGGGAGCTGTTTTTT. Protein sequence: CASSRLAGGVIAGELFF.

The chain recombines TRBV25-1 with TRBJ2-4, with 7 bases identical to TRBD1. Germline V gives CDR1 MGHDK, CDR2 SYGVNS. This CDR3 comprises 15 residues. Unmatched junction bases numbered 10, after V lost 6 bases and J lost 5 bases. Written as DNA, the CDR3 is TGTGCCAGCAGCTCATCGTACAGGGGTGAAAACATTCAGTACTTC. It yields the protein CASSSSYRGENIQYF.